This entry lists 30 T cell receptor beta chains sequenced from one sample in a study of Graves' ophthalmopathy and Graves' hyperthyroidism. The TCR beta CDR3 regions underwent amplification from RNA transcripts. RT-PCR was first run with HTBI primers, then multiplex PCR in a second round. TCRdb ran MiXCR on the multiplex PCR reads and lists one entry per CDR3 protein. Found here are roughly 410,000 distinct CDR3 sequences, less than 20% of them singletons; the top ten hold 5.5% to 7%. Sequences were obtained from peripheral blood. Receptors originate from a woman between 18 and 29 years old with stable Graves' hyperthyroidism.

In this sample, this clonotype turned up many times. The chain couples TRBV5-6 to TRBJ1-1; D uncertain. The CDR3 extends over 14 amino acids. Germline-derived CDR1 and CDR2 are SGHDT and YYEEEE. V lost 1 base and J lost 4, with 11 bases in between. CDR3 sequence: CASSLPGPLTEAFF. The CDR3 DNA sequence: TGTGCCAGCAGCTTGCCAGGACCTCTCACTGAAGCTTTCTTT.

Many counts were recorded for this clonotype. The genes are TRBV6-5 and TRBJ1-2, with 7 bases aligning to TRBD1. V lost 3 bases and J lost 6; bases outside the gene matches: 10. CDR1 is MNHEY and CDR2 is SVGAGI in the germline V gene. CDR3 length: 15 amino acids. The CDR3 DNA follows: TGTGCCAGCAGTTATTCCGAGAGGGGGCATGATGGCTACACCTTC. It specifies CASSYSERGHDGYTF.

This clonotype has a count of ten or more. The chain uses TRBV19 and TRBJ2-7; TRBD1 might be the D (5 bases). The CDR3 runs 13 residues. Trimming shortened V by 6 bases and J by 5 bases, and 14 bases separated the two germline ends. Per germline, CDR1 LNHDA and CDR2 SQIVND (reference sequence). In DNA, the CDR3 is TGTGCCAGTAGGGGCCAGGGTGGCGACGAGCAGTACTTC. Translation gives CASRGQGGDEQYF.

The CDR3 DNA reads as TGTGCCAGTACCACGTACCAGGGGCTGGGAAACACCATATATTTT. Its translation: CASTTYQGLGNTIYF. The rearrangement links TRBV19 to TRBJ1-3; possible D gene TRBD1, 6 bases. V shed 7 bases and J shed 4 bases, with 17 bases lying between them. The CDR3 is made up of 15 amino acids. Per germline, CDR1 LNHDA and CDR2 SQIVND (reference sequence).

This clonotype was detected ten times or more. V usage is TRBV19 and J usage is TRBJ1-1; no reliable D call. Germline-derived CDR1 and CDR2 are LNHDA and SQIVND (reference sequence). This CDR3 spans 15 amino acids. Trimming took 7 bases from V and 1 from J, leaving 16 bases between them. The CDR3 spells CASNLFSGGNTEAFF. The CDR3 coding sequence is TGTGCCAGTAACCTTTTTTCGGGAGGGAACACTGAAGCTTTCTTT.

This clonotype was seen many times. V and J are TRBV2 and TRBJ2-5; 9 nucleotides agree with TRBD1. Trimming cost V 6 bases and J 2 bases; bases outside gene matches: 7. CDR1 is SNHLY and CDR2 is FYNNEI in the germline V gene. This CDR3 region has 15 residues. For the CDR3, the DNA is TGTGCCAGCAGAGAAAGAGACAGGGGGCAAGAGACCCAGTACTTC. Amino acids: CASRERDRGQETQYF.

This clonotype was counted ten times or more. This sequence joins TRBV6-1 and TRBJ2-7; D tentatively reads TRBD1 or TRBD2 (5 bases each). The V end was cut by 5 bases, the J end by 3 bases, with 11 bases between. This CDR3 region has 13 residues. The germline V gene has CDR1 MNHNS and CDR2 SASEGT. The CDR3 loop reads CASSKGPGYEQYF. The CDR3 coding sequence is TGTGCCAGCAGTAAGGGACCCGGCTACGAGCAGTACTTC.

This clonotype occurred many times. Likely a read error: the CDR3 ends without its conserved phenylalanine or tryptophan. CDR3 DNA: TGTGCCAGCACCCCGGGGCGCCAGTACCAAGAGACCCAGTACCTC. Amino acids: CASTPGRQYQETQYL. The chain combines TRBV12-3 or TRBV12-4 with TRBJ2-5; tentatively, D is TRBD1 or TRBD2 (5 bases each). The CDR3 totals 15 residues. V dropped 7 bases and J dropped 0 bases, with 15 bases sitting between them.

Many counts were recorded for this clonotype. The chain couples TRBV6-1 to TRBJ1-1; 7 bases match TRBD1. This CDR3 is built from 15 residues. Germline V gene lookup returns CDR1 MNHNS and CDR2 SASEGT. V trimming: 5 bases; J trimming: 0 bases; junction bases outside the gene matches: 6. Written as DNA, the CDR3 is TGTGCCAGCAGTCGCAGGGGGATCATGAACACTGAAGCTTTCTTT. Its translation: CASSRRGIMNTEAFF.

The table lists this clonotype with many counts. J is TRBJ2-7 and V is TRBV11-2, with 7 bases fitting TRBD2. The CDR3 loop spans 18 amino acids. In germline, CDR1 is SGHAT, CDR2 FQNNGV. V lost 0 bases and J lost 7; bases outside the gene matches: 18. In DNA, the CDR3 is TGTGCCAGCAGCTTAGAGGGTCTTTGGGGCCAGCGGGATATGGAGCAGTACTTC. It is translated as CASSLEGLWGQRDMEQYF.

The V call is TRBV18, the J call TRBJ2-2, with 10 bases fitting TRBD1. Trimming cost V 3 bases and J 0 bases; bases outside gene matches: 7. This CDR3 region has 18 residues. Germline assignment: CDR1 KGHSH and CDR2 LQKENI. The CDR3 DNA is TGTGCCAGCTCACCGCTGCTAGGACAGGGGGCGAACACCGGGGAGCTGTTTTTT. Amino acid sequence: CASSPLLGQGANTGELFF.

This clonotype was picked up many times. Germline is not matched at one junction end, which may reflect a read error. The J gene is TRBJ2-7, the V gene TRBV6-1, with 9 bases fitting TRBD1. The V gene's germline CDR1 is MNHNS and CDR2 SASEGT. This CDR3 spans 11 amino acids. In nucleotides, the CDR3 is TGTGCCAGCAGACTCCCCGGGACAGGGATGTTC. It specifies CASRLPGTGMF.

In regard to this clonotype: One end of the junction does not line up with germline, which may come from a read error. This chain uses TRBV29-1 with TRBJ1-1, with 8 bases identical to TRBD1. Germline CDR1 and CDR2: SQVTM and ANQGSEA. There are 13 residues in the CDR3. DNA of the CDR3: TGCAGCGTTAAGACAGGGGAAGGGACTGAAGGTTTCTTT. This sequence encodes CSVKTGEGTEGFF.

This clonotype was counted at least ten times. CDR3 sequence reads: CASSLGTGINQPQHF. In DNA form, the CDR3 reads TGTGCCAGCAGTTTGGGCACAGGGATCAATCAGCCCCAGCATTTT. This sequence joins TRBV28 and TRBJ1-5, with D tentatively TRBD1 (6 bases). The CDR3 covers 15 residues. The germline V gene encodes CDR1 MDHEN and CDR2 SYDVKM. The V end lost 3 bases, the J end lost 3 bases, and 12 bases lay between the germline ends.

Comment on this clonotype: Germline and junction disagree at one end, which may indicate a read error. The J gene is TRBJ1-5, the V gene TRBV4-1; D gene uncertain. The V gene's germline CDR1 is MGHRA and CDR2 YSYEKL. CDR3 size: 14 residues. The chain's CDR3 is CASSQGARYQLQHF. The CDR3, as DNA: TGCGCCAGCAGCCAAGGAGCTAGATATCAGCTCCAGCATTTT.

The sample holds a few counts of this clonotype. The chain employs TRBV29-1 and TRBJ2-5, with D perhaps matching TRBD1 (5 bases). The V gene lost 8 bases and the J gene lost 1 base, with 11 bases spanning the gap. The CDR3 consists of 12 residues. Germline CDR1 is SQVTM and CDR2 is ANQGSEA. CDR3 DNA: TGCAGCCTAGGACACCTCCAAGAGACCCAGTACTTC. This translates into CSLGHLQETQYF.

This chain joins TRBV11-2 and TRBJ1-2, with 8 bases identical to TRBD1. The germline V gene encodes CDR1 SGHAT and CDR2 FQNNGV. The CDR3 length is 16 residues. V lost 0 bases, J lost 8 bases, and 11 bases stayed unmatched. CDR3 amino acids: CASSLEYRGSTKGYTF. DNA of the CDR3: TGTGCCAGCAGCTTAGAGTACAGGGGGTCAACAAAAGGCTACACCTTC.

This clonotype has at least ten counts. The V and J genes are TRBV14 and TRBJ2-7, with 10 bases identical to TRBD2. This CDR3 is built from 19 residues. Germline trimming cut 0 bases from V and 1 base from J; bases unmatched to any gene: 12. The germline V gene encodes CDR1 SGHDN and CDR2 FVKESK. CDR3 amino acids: CASSQDPRTGLAASYEQYF. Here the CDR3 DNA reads TGTGCCAGCAGCCAAGACCCAAGGACAGGACTAGCGGCTTCCTACGAGCAGTACTTC.

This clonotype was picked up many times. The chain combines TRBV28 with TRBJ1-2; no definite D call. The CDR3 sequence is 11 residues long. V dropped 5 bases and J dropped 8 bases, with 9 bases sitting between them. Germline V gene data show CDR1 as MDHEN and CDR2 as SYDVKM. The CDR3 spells CASSIREGYTF. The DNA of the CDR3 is TGTGCCAGCAGTATCCGGGAGGGCTACACCTTC.

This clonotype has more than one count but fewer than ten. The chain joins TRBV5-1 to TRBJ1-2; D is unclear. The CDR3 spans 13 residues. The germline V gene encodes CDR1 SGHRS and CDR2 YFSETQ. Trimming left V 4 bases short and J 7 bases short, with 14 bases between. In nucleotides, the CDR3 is TGCGCCAGCAGCCCGGACCACCAGAGTGGCTACACCTTC. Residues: CASSPDHQSGYTF.

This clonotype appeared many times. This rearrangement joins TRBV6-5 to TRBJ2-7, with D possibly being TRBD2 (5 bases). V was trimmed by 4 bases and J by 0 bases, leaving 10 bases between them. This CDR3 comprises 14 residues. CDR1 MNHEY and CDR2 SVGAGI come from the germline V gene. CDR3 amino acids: CASSSAGSSYEQYF. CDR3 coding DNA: TGTGCCAGCAGTTCCGCGGGCAGCTCCTACGAGCAGTACTTC.

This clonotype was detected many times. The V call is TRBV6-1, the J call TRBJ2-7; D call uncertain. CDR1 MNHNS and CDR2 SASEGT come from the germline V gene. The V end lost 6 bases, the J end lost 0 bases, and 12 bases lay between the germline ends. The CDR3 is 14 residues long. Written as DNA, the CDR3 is TGTGCCAGCAGGAAGGTAGAACGCTCCTACGAGCAGTACTTC. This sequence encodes CASRKVERSYEQYF.

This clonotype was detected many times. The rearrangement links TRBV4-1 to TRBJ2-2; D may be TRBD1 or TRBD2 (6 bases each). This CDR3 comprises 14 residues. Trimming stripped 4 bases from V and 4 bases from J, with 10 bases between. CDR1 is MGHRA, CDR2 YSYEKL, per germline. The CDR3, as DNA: TGCGCCAGCAGCCGTGAGGGGGGCACCGGGGAGCTGTTTTTT. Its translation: CASSREGGTGELFF.

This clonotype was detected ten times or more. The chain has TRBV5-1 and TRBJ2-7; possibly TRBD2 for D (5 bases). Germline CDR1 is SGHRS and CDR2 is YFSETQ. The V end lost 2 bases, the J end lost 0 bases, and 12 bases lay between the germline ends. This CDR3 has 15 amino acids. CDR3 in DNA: TGCGCCAGCAGCTTTGGGATAACTAGCTCCTACGAGCAGTACTTC. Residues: CASSFGITSSYEQYF.

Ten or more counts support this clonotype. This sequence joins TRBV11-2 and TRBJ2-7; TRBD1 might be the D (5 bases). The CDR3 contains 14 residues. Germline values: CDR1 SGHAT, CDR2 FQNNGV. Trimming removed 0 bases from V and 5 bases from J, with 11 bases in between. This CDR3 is CASSLDRTIHEQYF. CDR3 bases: TGTGCCAGCAGCTTAGACAGGACAATCCACGAGCAGTACTTC.

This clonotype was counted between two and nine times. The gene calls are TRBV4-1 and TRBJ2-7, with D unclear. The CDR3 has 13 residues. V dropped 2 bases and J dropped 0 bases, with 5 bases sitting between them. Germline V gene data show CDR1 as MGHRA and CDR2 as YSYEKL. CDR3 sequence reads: CASSQRLSYEQYF. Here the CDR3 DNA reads TGCGCCAGCAGCCAAAGGCTCTCCTACGAGCAGTACTTC.

This chain's CDR3 is CASSLQINTGELFF. The CDR3 nucleotides are TGTGCCAGCAGTTTACAGATTAACACCGGGGAGCTGTTTTTT. The chain is built from TRBV12-3 or TRBV12-4 and TRBJ2-2; D is unresolved. CDR3 length: 14 residues. V lost 2 bases, J lost 2 bases, and 6 bases lay in between.

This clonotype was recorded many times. The CDR3, as DNA: TGTGCCAGCAGTTCCTCGGACAGGCCGAACTATGGCTACACCTTC. Its protein is CASSSSDRPNYGYTF. This chain uses TRBV6-5 with TRBJ1-2; TRBD1 agrees at 7 bases. CDR1 and CDR2 (germline): MNHEY, SVGAGI. V trimming: 4 bases; J trimming: 2 bases; junction bases outside the gene matches: 7. CDR3 length: 15 amino acids.

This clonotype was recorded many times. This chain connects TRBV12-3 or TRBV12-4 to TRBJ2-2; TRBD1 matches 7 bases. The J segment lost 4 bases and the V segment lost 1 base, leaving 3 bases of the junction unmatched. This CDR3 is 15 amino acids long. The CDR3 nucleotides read TGTGCCAGCAGTTTAGTTGACAGGGCCACCGGGGAGCTGTTTTTT. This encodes CASSLVDRATGELFF.

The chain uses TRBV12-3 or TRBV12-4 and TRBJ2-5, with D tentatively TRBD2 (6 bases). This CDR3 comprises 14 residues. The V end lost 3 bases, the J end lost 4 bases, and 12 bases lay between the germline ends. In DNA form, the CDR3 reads TGTGCCAGCAGTTTTTCGGGGGTAGGAGAGACCCAGTACTTC. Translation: CASSFSGVGETQYF.